Below, one T cell receptor (beta chain) is given with its context. Its antigen is not identified. PCR employed 60 Vbeta and 13 Jbeta primers. The repertoire was sequenced with immunoSEQ multiplex PCR; TCRdb's copy has only in-frame clones and lacks some. Of some 140,000 clones in the sample, around 82% were seen once. This specimen comes from a study of cytomegalovirus exposure and HLA in healthy donors. Whole-study results and caveats: Researchers reportedly found TCR beta sequences accurately predicted most subjects' HLA-A and HLA-B alleles.

The ends were cut back, 1 base at V and 0 bases at J, with 7 bases in the middle. The CDR3 is 14 residues long. CDR1 is MDHEN, CDR2 SYDVKM, per germline. This receptor was identified in a woman aged 35 to 49 in good health and CMV-seropositive. This chain uses TRBV28 with TRBJ2-7, with D maybe TRBD2 (5 bases). The sample consisted of PBMCs. CDR3 coding DNA: TGTGCCAGCAGTTTATTCCGGGGCTCCTACGAGCAGTACTTC. It translates to CASSLFRGSYEQYF.